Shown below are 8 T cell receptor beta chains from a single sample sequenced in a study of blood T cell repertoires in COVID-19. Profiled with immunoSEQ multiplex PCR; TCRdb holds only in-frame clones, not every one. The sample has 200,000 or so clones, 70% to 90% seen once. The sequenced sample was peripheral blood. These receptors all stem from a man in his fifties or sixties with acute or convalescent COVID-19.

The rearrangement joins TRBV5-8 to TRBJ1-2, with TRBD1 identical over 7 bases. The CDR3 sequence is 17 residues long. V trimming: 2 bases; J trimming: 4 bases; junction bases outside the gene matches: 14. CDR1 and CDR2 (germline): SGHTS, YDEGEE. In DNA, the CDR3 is TGTGCCAGCAGCTTTTTCTCCGGGACAGCATCCATCTATGGCTACACCTTC. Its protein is CASSFFSGTASIYGYTF.

In DNA, the CDR3 is TGTGCCAGCAGTCAACTAGCGGGGGGCCCCGATACGCAGTATTTT. It encodes CASSQLAGGPDTQYF. The rearrangement uses TRBV2 and TRBJ2-3; 12 bases fit TRBD2. The V segment lost 5 bases and the J segment 6 bases; nucleotides outside the gene matches: 6. Germline V CDR1 and CDR2: SNHLY, FYNNEI. This CDR3 is 15 amino acids long. Full variable domain (rest looked up from reference TRBV2 and TRBJ2-3): EPEVTQTPSHQVTQMGQEVILRCVPISNHLYFYWYRQILGQKVEFLVSFYNNEISEKSEIFDDQFSVERPDGSNFTLKIRSTKLEDSAMYFCASSQLAGGPDTQYFGPGTRLTVL.

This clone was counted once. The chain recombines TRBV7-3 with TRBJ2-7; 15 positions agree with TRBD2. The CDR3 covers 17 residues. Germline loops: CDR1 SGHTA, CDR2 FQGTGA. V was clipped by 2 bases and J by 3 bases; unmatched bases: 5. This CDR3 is CASSLGTGLAGGYEQYF. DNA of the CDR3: TGTGCCAGCAGCTTAGGGACGGGACTAGCGGGGGGCTACGAGCAGTACTTC.

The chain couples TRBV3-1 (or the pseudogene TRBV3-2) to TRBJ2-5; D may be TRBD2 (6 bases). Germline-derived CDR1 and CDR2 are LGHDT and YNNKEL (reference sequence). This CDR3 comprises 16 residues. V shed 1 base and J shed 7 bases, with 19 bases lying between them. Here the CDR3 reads CASSQVQGGVKGTQYF. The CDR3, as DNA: TGTGCCAGCAGCCAAGTCCAGGGAGGTGTTAAAGGGACCCAGTACTTC.

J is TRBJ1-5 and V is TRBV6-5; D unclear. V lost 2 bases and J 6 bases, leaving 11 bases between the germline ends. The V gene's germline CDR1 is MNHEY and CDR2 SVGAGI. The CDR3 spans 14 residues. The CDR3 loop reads CASSYKGVAQPQHF. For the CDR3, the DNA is TGTGCCAGCAGTTACAAGGGAGTGGCTCAGCCCCAGCATTTT.

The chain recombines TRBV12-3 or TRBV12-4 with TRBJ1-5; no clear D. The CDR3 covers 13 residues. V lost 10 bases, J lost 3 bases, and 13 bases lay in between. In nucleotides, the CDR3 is TGTGCCACCTGGGCCGCACCCAATCAGCCCCAGCATTTT. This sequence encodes CATWAAPNQPQHF.

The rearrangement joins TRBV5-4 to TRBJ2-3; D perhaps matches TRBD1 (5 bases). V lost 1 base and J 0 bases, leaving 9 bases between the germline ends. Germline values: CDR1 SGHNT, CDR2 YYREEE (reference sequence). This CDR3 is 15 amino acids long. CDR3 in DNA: TGTGCCAGCAGCTTGCCCGCAGGGAGCACAGATACGCAGTATTTT. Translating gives CASSLPAGSTDTQYF.

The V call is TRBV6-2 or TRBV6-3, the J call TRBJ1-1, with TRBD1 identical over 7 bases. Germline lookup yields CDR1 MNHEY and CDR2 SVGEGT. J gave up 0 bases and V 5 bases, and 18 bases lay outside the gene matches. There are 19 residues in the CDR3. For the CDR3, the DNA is TGTGCCAGCAGTCCCTTTGGGAGTCGACAGGGAAAGATGAACACTGAAGCTTTCTTT. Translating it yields CASSPFGSRQGKMNTEAFF.